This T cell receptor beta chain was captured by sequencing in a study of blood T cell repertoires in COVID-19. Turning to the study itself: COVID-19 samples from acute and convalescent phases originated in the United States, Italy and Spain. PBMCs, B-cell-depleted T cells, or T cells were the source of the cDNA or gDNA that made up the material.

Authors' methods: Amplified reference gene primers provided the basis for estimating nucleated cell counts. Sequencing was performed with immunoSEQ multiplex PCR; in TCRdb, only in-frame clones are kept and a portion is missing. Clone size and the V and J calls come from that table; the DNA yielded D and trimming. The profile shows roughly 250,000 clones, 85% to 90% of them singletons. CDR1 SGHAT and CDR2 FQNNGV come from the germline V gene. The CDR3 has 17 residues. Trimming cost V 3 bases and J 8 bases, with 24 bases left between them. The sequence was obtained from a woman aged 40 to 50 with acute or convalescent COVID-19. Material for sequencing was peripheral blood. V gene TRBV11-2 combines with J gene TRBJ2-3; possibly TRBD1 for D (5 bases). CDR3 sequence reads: CASSLGDLVWGSGTQYF. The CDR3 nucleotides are TGTGCCAGCAGCTTGGGCGACCTCGTATGGGGCAGTGGTACGCAGTATTTT.